The sequence of this T cell receptor (beta chain) was determined in a study of blood T cell repertoires in COVID-19. Sequencing used immunoSEQ multiplex PCR; TCRdb keeps in-frame clones, though not all of them. The data show about 240,000 clones, around four fifths seen once. Germline V CDR1 and CDR2: MNHEY, SVGAGI. The CDR3 totals 14 residues. V lost 7 bases to trimming and J lost 3 bases, with 12 bases between them. The specimen sequenced was peripheral blood. The rearrangement links TRBV6-5 to TRBJ2-2, with D possibly being TRBD2 (5 bases). The TCR was taken from a man aged 25 to 40 who had recovered from COVID-19. The CDR3 loop reads CASTPIGDTGELFF. The DNA for the CDR3 is TGTGCCAGCACCCCCATCGGGGACACCGGGGAGCTGTTTTTT.